The 29 T cell receptor beta chains below all came from one sample that was sequenced in a study of blood T cell repertoires in COVID-19. The assay was immunoSEQ multiplex PCR, and TCRdb's table has in-frame clones only and misses some. The profile covers approximately 53,000 clones, with 85% to 95% appearing a single time and about 8.9% taken by the ten largest. Sample: peripheral blood. These receptors all stem from an elderly woman with acute or convalescent COVID-19.

This clone was counted a few times. This rearrangement joins TRBV5-1 to TRBJ2-5; 7 nucleotides agree with TRBD1. CDR3 length: 16 residues. The trim removed 3 bases at V and 3 bases at J, leaving 11 bases unmatched. In germline, CDR1 is SGHRS, CDR2 YFSETQ. The CDR3 nucleotides are TGCGCCAGCAGCTCCAGCCCTGGGACAGTGAAAGAGACCCAGTACTTC. Translated: CASSSSPGTVKETQYF.

The CDR3 reads CASSLTSGRNEQFF. The CDR3 bases are TGTGCCAGCAGCCTGACTAGCGGGAGGAATGAGCAGTTCTTC. The genes are TRBV11-1 and TRBJ2-1; TRBD2 matches at 13 bases. This CDR3 contains 14 residues. The V gene's germline CDR1 is SGHAT and CDR2 FQDESV (reference sequence). The trim removed 5 bases at V and 7 bases at J, leaving 2 bases unmatched.

The chain couples TRBV18 to TRBJ2-1; maybe TRBD2 (5 bases). The CDR3 runs to 13 residues. V was shortened by 3 bases and J by 7 bases, with 10 bases between the two germline ends. Germline assignment: CDR1 KGHSH and CDR2 LQKENI. The CDR3 bases are TGTGCCAGCTCACCGGCCGGGGAGAATGAGCAGTTCTTC. Its protein is CASSPAGENEQFF. The whole variable domain, remainder taken from reference TRBV18 and TRBJ2-1, is NAGVMQNPRHLVRRRGQEARLRCSPMKGHSHVYWYRQLPEEGLKFMVYLQKENIIDESGMPKERFSAEFPKEGPSILRIQQVVRGDSAAYFCASSPAGENEQFFGPGTRLTVL.

The CDR3 DNA reads as TGTGCCAGCAGCGGACAGGGAACCGGGGAGCTGTTTTTT. Amino acid sequence: CASSGQGTGELFF. J is TRBJ2-2 and V is TRBV7-2; 8 bases map to TRBD1. V lost 5 bases to trimming and J lost 5 bases; unmatched junction nucleotides: 1. Germline V gene lookup returns CDR1 SGHTA and CDR2 FQGNSA. This CDR3 is built from 13 residues.

The chain combines TRBV19 with TRBJ1-3, with D perhaps matching TRBD1 (5 bases). CDR1 and CDR2 from the germline V gene are LNHDA and SQIVND (reference sequence). Trimming removed 3 bases at V and 0 bases at J, with 15 bases between. This CDR3 is built from 17 residues. The CDR3 sequence is CASSIDSILSSGNTIYF. Here the CDR3 DNA reads TGTGCCAGTAGTATTGACAGCATATTGAGCTCTGGAAACACCATATATTTT.

By frequency in the sample, this clone is medium-sized. The rearrangement joins TRBV21-1 to TRBJ2-7; the table's D call TRBD2 went unverified against the DNA. TRBV21-1 is a pseudogene segment. This CDR3 region has 17 residues. CDR3 nucleotides: TGTGCCAGCAGCAAATCCCACGGGACTAGCGGGGCGTACGAGCAGTACTTC. It is translated as CASSKSHGTSGAYEQYF.

The chain recombines TRBV5-1 with TRBJ2-1; 8 bases line up with TRBD2. The J segment lost 7 bases and the V segment lost 1 base, leaving 7 bases of the junction unmatched. The germline V gene encodes CDR1 SGHRS and CDR2 YFSETQ. CDR3 length equals 15 residues. CDR3 amino acids: CASSLSGGVVNEQFF. CDR3 sequence (DNA): TGCGCCAGCAGCTTGTCGGGAGGGGTGGTGAATGAGCAGTTCTTC.

This chain connects TRBV18 to TRBJ1-2; 8 bases are a match to TRBD1. The CDR3 consists of 15 residues. After removal of 2 bases from V and 0 bases from J, the junction contained 2 bases not matched to a gene. Germline values: CDR1 KGHSH, CDR2 LQKENI. CDR3 DNA sequence: TGTGCCAGCTCACCAGGACAGGGAGCTAACTATGGCTACACCTTC. Encoded protein: CASSPGQGANYGYTF.

The rearrangement joins TRBV2 to TRBJ2-1; TRBD1 agrees at 7 bases. The ends lost 5 bases at V and 6 bases at J; junction bases unmatched: 10. Germline values: CDR1 SNHLY, CDR2 FYNNEI. The CDR3 loop spans 15 amino acids. CDR3 region: CASSRPGQIANEQFF. The DNA of the CDR3 is TGTGCCAGCAGTCGACCGGGACAGATTGCCAATGAGCAGTTCTTC.

Here the CDR3 DNA reads TGTGTCAGAAGCTCGACGGCACTCGCTTCCCAAATCCCTTGGAGACAGCCCCAGCATTTT. Amino acids: CVRSSTALASQIPWRQPQHF. The gene calls are TRBV7-5 and TRBJ1-5. TRBV7-5 is tagged as a pseudogene. The CDR3 extends over 20 amino acids.

This clone showed up just once. The V and J genes are TRBV30 and TRBJ1-1, with 7 bases matching TRBD1. CDR1 is GTSNPN and CDR2 is SVGIG in the germline V gene (reference sequence). The V gene end was trimmed by 3 bases and the J gene end by 1 base; junction bases not matched to a gene: 8. This CDR3 has 15 amino acids. The CDR3 nucleotides are TGTGCCTGGAGCCTAAAGACAGGGCGGAACACTGAAGCTTTCTTT. This codes for CAWSLKTGRNTEAFF.

This chain uses TRBV5-6 with TRBJ2-7; 8 nucleotides agree with TRBD2. J was trimmed by 2 bases and V by 3 bases; bases with no gene match: 10. The CDR3 is 16 residues long. CDR1 and CDR2 (germline): SGHDT, YYEEEE. CDR3 amino acids: CASSWRGVATTYEQYF. CDR3 nucleotides: TGTGCCAGCAGCTGGCGGGGGGTGGCCACCACCTACGAGCAGTACTTC.

This chain links TRBV21-1 with TRBJ2-7; the table's D call, TRBD2, was not checked against the DNA. TRBV21-1 is annotated as a pseudogene. The CDR3 consists of 16 residues. The CDR3 nucleotides are TGTGCCAGCAGCGGCCCTGGCGGGTCTAAGTCCTACGAGCAGTACTTC. Amino acid sequence: CASSGPGGSKSYEQYF.

This chain uses TRBV28 with TRBJ2-7; 10 nucleotides align to TRBD1. Germline V lookup: CDR1 MDHEN, CDR2 SYDVKM. CDR3 length: 15 residues. With V trimmed by 3 bases and J by 7 bases, 9 bases remained unmatched. CDR3 nucleotides: TGTGCCAGCAGTTTGTCGACAGGGGGCTCTACAGAGCAGTACTTC. It codes for CASSLSTGGSTEQYF. Supplemented by reference TRBV28 and TRBJ2-7, the full variable domain reads DVKVTQSSRYLVKRTGEKVFLECVQDMDHENMFWYRQDPGLGLRLIYFSYDVKMKEKGDIPEGYSVSREKKERFSLILESASTNQTSMYLCASSLSTGGSTEQYFGPGTRLTVT.

This clone appeared once. J is TRBJ1-5 and V is TRBV11-3, with 9 nucleotides matching TRBD1. This CDR3 has 18 amino acids. V was clipped by 0 bases and J by 0 bases; unmatched bases: 6. CDR1 and CDR2 from the germline V gene are SGHNT and YENEEA. The DNA for the CDR3 is TGTGCCAGCAGCTTAGAGACAGGGGGGCTATATAGCAATCAGCCCCAGCATTTT. Translating gives CASSLETGGLYSNQPQHF.

The V and J genes are TRBV19 and TRBJ2-1, with TRBD1 identical over 8 bases. The germline CDR1 and CDR2 sequences are LNHDA and SQIVND (reference sequence). V lost 5 bases to trimming and J lost 5 bases; unmatched junction nucleotides: 8. CDR3 size: 15 residues. The CDR3 DNA sequence: TGTGCCAGTAGTCCCAGCTGGACAGGGAACAATGAGCAGTTCTTC. It encodes CASSPSWTGNNEQFF.

This clone was found a few times. CDR3 nucleotides: TGTGCCAGCAGCCCGGGACAGTACAATGAGCAGTTCTTC. It is translated as CASSPGQYNEQFF. This chain links TRBV7-9 with TRBJ2-1; 7 bases are shared with TRBD1. After removal of 5 bases from V and 4 bases from J, the junction contained 2 bases not matched to a gene. Germline loops: CDR1 SEHNR, CDR2 FQNEAQ (reference sequence). The CDR3 is 13 residues long.

This chain joins TRBV5-6 and TRBJ2-1; TRBD2 matches at 12 bases. The germline CDR1 and CDR2 sequences are SGHDT and YYEEEE. The CDR3 has 17 residues. J gave up 4 bases and V 4 bases, and 9 bases lay outside the gene matches. The CDR3 coding sequence is TGTGCCAGCAGCGAAGCTCTAGCGGGAGGGAAGTACAATGAGCAGTTCTTC. This gives the protein CASSEALAGGKYNEQFF.

The chain couples TRBV3-1 (or the pseudogene TRBV3-2) to TRBJ2-3; D uncertain. The CDR3 extends over 12 amino acids. Germline assignment: CDR1 LGHDT and CDR2 YNNKEL (reference sequence). The V end lost 4 bases, the J end lost 2 bases, and 4 bases lay between the germline ends. The CDR3 sequence is CASSLVTDTQYF. The CDR3 DNA reads TGTGCCAGCAGCCTCGTCACAGATACGCAGTATTTT.

The gene calls are TRBV27 and TRBJ1-1, with 7 positions matching TRBD1. Germline values: CDR1 MNHEY, CDR2 SMNVEV (reference sequence). The length of the CDR3 is 13 residues. V was clipped by 8 bases and J by 8 bases; unmatched bases: 11. DNA of the CDR3: TGTGCCAGCGGGGGAGGACAGGTATGGGAAGCTTTCTTT. Protein product: CASGGGQVWEAFF.

The V and J genes are TRBV6-5 and TRBJ1-3; D gene uncertain. CDR3 size: 15 residues. CDR1 is MNHEY, CDR2 SVGAGI, per germline. V was shortened by 2 bases and J by 9 bases, with 17 bases between the two germline ends. CDR3 DNA sequence: TGTGCCAGCAGTTACCTCCCTTTGAACGGAGGCACCATATATTTT. Protein: CASSYLPLNGGTIYF.

The chain couples TRBV6-1 to TRBJ2-3; tentative D call: TRBD1 (5 bases). V shed 0 bases and J shed 0 bases, with 16 bases lying between them. The CDR3 has 18 amino acids. Looked up from germline, CDR1 is MNHNS and CDR2 is SASEGT. In nucleotides, the CDR3 is TGTGCCAGCAGTGAAGCCCTTTCCATGGGGCCAAGCACAGATACGCAGTATTTT. Translating gives CASSEALSMGPSTDTQYF.

The sample holds one count of this clone. The rearrangement links TRBV15 to TRBJ2-7, with 7 bases aligning to TRBD1. The CDR3 has 13 residues. Germline V gene sequence: CDR1 LNHNV, CDR2 YYDKDF (reference sequence). V was pared by 8 bases and J by 5 bases, with 9 bases of the junction left unmatched. The CDR3 region is CATYPGTVHEQYF. The CDR3 DNA reads as TGTGCCACCTATCCCGGGACAGTCCACGAGCAGTACTTC.

The rearrangement joins TRBV12-3 or TRBV12-4 to TRBJ2-5; D call uncertain. There are 11 residues in the CDR3. Trimming pared 5 bases from V and 5 bases from J, leaving 6 bases between. The CDR3 sequence is CASSPRETQYF. The CDR3 nucleotides read TGTGCCAGCAGTCCCCGGGAGACCCAGTACTTC.

The chain employs TRBV7-2 and TRBJ1-3; 8 bases map to TRBD1. CDR3 size: 13 residues. J lost 3 bases, V lost 9 bases, and 4 bases had no gene match. CDR1 and CDR2 (germline): SGHTA, FQGNSA. The chain's CDR3 is CASKTGDGNTIYF. The CDR3 DNA reads as TGTGCCAGTAAGACAGGGGATGGAAACACCATATATTTT.

The gene calls are TRBV4-1 and TRBJ2-7, with D unclear. This CDR3 contains 14 residues. Germline V gene sequence: CDR1 MGHRA, CDR2 YSYEKL. Trimming pared 3 bases from V and 2 bases from J, leaving 11 bases between. In DNA, the CDR3 is TGCGCCAGCAGCCAGAACGGTGTCGCCTACGAGCAGTACTTC. This codes for CASSQNGVAYEQYF.

The chain couples TRBV13 to TRBJ2-7; D call uncertain. CDR3 length: 12 amino acids. CDR1 and CDR2 (germline): PRHDT, FYEKMQ (reference sequence). V lost 2 bases and J 6 bases, leaving 8 bases between the germline ends. The CDR3 DNA reads as TGTGCCAGCAGCTTACAGGTGGGCGAGCAGTACTTC. This sequence encodes CASSLQVGEQYF.

The chain has TRBV19 and TRBJ2-2, with no clear D. Trimming stripped 4 bases from V and 0 bases from J, with 9 bases between. CDR3 length: 15 amino acids. CDR1 and CDR2 (germline): LNHDA, SQIVND (reference sequence). The CDR3 region is CASSKYGSNTGELFF. CDR3 DNA: TGTGCCAGTAGTAAGTACGGTTCGAACACCGGGGAGCTGTTTTTT.

The genes are TRBV3-1 (or the pseudogene TRBV3-2) and TRBJ2-3; the match to TRBD2 covers 13 bases. Germline CDR1 reads LGHDT; CDR2 reads YNNKEL (reference sequence). The trim removed 4 bases at V and 2 bases at J, leaving 3 bases unmatched. The CDR3 covers 16 residues. CDR3 in amino acids: CASSLTSGRDTDTQYF. DNA of the CDR3: TGTGCCAGCAGCCTTACTAGCGGGAGGGACACAGATACGCAGTATTTT.